A single sample is the source of the 12 T cell receptor beta chains below, sequenced in a study of human T cells and chemical hapten exposure. TCRdb analysed the RACE reads with MiXCR anew, one entry per CDR3 protein. Of 150,000 to 200,000 distinct CDR3 sequences listed, roughly a quarter are singletons. The sample's time point: patch test 3, about 24 weeks after DPC sensitization. Noted treatment: therapeutic diphenylcyclopropenone sensitization with weekly scalp DPC. The sequences come from whole blood, collected in connection with sensitization to the hapten diphenylcyclopropenone (DPC). The receptors come from a woman aged 40 to 50 with alopecia areata. Some clones in this sample may be carry-over from other donors' samples.

This clonotype was counted only a few times. The V gene is TRBV4-1, the J gene TRBJ2-7; D gene unclear. Germline CDR1 MGHRA, CDR2 YSYEKL. The V end lost 3 bases, the J end lost 3 bases, and 9 bases lay between the germline ends. The CDR3 loop spans 13 amino acids. The CDR3 nucleotides read TGCGCCAGCAGCCAGGAACCTCTCTACGAGCAGTACTTC. It is translated as CASSQEPLYEQYF.

The V gene is TRBV6-2 or TRBV6-3, the J gene TRBJ2-5, with 15 bases lining up with TRBD2. The CDR3 extends over 21 amino acids. The germline V gene has CDR1 MNHEY and CDR2 SVGEGT. Unmatched junction bases numbered 17, after V lost 2 bases and J lost 4 bases. As DNA, the CDR3 is TGTGCCAGCAGTTACGCGAGGACTAGCGGGAGGGCCTTTTCTTCGGCAGAGACCCAGTACTTC. Translation: CASSYARTSGRAFSSAETQYF.

The chain recombines TRBV20-1 with TRBJ2-3; 11 nucleotides line up with TRBD2. Losses at the gene ends were 0 bases for V and 4 bases for J; bases not matched to a gene: 3. The CDR3 is 15 amino acids. Germline-derived CDR1 and CDR2 are DFQATT and SNEGSKA (reference sequence). CDR3: CSARDSGRAADTQYF. The CDR3 coding sequence is TGCAGTGCTAGAGATAGCGGGAGGGCCGCAGATACGCAGTATTTT.

This clonotype was recorded at least ten times. J is TRBJ1-5 and V is TRBV11-3; unclear D gene. Germline V lookup: CDR1 SGHNT, CDR2 YENEEA. The V end lost 1 base, the J end lost 6 bases, and 13 bases lay between the germline ends. CDR3 length: 15 residues. The CDR3 reads CASSLVRPIRQPQHF. CDR3 nucleotides: TGTGCCAGCAGCTTAGTTCGGCCCATACGTCAGCCCCAGCATTTT.

This sequence joins TRBV5-1 and TRBJ1-4; D is uncertain. CDR3 size: 15 residues. Trimming stripped 4 bases from V and 2 bases from J, with 12 bases between. In germline, CDR1 is SGHRS, CDR2 YFSETQ. Written as DNA, the CDR3 is TGCGCCAGCAGCGCGAATGCAGCGACTAATGAAAAACTGTTTTTT. It encodes CASSANAATNEKLFF.

The chain is built from TRBV7-8 and TRBJ1-5; D uncertain. Trimming cost V 0 bases and J 5 bases, with 14 bases left between them. The CDR3 has 16 amino acids. CDR1 and CDR2 from the germline V gene are SGHVS and FQNEAQ. This chain's CDR3 is CASSLASRAQYQPQHF. DNA of the CDR3: TGTGCCAGCAGCTTAGCTTCCCGGGCACAGTATCAGCCCCAGCATTTT.

V usage is TRBV7-9 and J usage is TRBJ1-2, with D perhaps TRBD1 (6 bases). Germline values: CDR1 SEHNR, CDR2 FQNEAQ (reference sequence). V lost 4 bases and J 10 bases, leaving 13 bases between the germline ends. The CDR3 covers 12 residues. The CDR3 loop is CASSSGGATYTF. In DNA, the CDR3 is TGTGCCAGCAGCTCCGGGGGGGCTACCTACACCTTC.

This clonotype came up a few times. The chain uses TRBV4-3 and TRBJ1-1; 7 nucleotides line up with TRBD1. Unmatched junction bases numbered 9, after V lost 5 bases and J lost 6 bases. Looked up from germline, CDR1 is LGHNA and CDR2 is YSLEER. The CDR3 length is 14 residues. The CDR3 DNA reads as TGCGCCAGCAGCACCACGACAGGGTCGGCTGAAGCTTTCTTT. This codes for CASSTTTGSAEAFF.

This clonotype was detected a few times. The chain's CDR3 is CASSFSTSGNEQFF. The CDR3 DNA follows: TGTGCCAGCAGCTTCTCGACTAGCGGAAATGAGCAGTTCTTC. The gene calls are TRBV7-8 and TRBJ2-1, with 9 bases that match TRBD2. Germline V gene lookup returns CDR1 SGHVS and CDR2 FQNEAQ. The CDR3 has 14 residues. V gave up 3 bases and J gave up 7 bases; unmatched junction bases: 4.

CDR3 sequence reads: CSARDQTGVPYTF. CDR3 sequence (DNA): TGCAGTGCTAGAGATCAAACAGGGGTTCCATACACCTTC. V gene TRBV20-1 combines with J gene TRBJ1-2; 7 bases match TRBD1. Unmatched junction bases numbered 9, after V lost 0 bases and J lost 11 bases. The length of the CDR3 is 13 residues. CDR1 is DFQATT and CDR2 is SNEGSKA in the germline V gene (reference sequence).

This clonotype was observed a handful of times. This chain uses TRBV28 with TRBJ2-7; 9 bases map to TRBD2. The CDR3 has 13 amino acids. V dropped 9 bases and J dropped 3; count of bases not matched to a gene: 6. Germline V lookup: CDR1 MDHEN, CDR2 SYDVKM. In nucleotides, the CDR3 is TGTGCCAGTAGATTTAGCGGGAGCTACGAGCAGTACTTC. It yields the protein CASRFSGSYEQYF.

This clonotype was counted between two and nine times. The chain uses TRBV25-1 and TRBJ1-2; a weak D match, TRBD1 (6 bases). The CDR3 length is 16 residues. Germline V gene data show CDR1 as MGHDK and CDR2 as SYGVNS. Trimming shortened V by 4 bases and J by 2 bases, and 17 bases separated the two germline ends. This CDR3 is CASSARSGQLNYGYTF. CDR3 nucleotide sequence: TGTGCCAGCAGTGCCCGAAGTGGACAGTTGAACTATGGCTACACCTTC.